This T cell receptor beta chain emerged from a study of shared clonotypes between healthy human individuals. Unsorted PBMC samples were amplified in replicate PCRs containing roughly 300 ng DNA, some 33,000 T cell genomes. Sequenced by immunoSEQ multiplex PCR; TCRdb stores in-frame clones only, minus some. The sample lists approximately 500,000 clones, approximately 85% occurring once. This receptor was taken from a woman aged 40-49 years in good health. Some clones in this sample may be carry-over from other donors' samples. Sequenced: PBMCs.

CDR3 amino acids: CASSQDHGSYEQYF. CDR3 in DNA: TGTGCCAGCAGCCAAGATCATGGCTCCTACGAGCAGTACTTC. The gene calls are TRBV4-2 and TRBJ2-7; D gene ambiguous. Germline V gene sequence: CDR1 LGHNA, CDR2 YNFKEQ. Trimming stripped 0 bases from V and 0 bases from J, with 6 bases between. The CDR3 runs to 14 residues.